Sequencing of this T cell receptor beta chain was carried out in a study of memory CD4+ T cells and cytomegalovirus serostatus. Single viable CD3+CD4+CD8-CD45RO+ cells were sorted as the memory CD4+ T cells. Serostatus was set by detecting CMV pp150, pp28, p38, p52 IgG. There are 20 residues in the CDR3. The germline CDR1 and CDR2 sequences are PRHDT and FYEKMQ (reference sequence). Trimming removed 1 base at V and 2 bases at J, with 25 bases between. General study points: The CMV-associated TCR signature appears largely within the CD4+ memory repertoire.

TCRdb's copy holds only in-frame clones and misses some; the assay was immunoSEQ multiplex PCR. The profile covers 55,000 to 80,000 clones, with around 76% appearing a single time and about 4.7% taken by the ten largest. For this clone: No antigen is known for it.

The clonotype originates from an adult in good health and CMV-seropositive. The V gene is TRBV13, the J gene TRBJ2-3; D is perhaps TRBD2 (5 bases). Specimen: memory CD4+ T cells from blood. The CDR3 DNA sequence: TGTGCCAGCAGCTTAGAGTTCTGGGGAAGTGGGAGAAATCCCACAGATACGCAGTATTTT. Translating it yields CASSLEFWGSGRNPTDTQYF.